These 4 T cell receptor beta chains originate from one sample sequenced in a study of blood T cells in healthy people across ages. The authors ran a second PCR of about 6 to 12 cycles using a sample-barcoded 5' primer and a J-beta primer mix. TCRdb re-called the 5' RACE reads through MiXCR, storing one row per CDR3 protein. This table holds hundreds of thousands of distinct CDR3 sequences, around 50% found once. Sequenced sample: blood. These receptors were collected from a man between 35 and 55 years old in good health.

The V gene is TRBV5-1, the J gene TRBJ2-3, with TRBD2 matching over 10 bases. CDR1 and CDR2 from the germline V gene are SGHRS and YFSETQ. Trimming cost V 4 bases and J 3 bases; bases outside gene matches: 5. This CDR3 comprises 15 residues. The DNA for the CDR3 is TGCGCCAGCAGCCCCCTAGCGGGGGAAACAGATACGCAGTATTTT. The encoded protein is CASSPLAGETDTQYF.

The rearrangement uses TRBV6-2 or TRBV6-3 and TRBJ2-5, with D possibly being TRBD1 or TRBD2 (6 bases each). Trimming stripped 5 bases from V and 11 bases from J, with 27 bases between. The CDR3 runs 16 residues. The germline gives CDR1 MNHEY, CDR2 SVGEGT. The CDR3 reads CASSKLIPLGGNEQYF. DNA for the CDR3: TGTGCCAGCAGTAAACTGATACCGTTAGGGGGGAATGAGCAGTACTTC.

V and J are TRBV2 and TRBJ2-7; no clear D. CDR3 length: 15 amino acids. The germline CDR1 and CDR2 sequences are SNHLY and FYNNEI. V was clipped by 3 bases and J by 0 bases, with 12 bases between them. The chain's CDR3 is CASSDRRISSYEQYF. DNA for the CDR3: TGTGCCAGCAGTGATAGACGGATTAGCTCCTACGAGCAGTACTTC.

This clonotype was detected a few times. This CDR3 reads CASSLAGTSGSETQYF. The CDR3 DNA sequence: TGTGCCAGCAGTCTAGCCGGGACTAGCGGGAGCGAGACCCAGTACTTC. The chain joins TRBV27 to TRBJ2-7; 14 bases line up with TRBD2. The better agreement between TRBJ2-5 and the DNA end casts doubt on the J call. Germline-derived CDR1 and CDR2 are MNHEY and SMNVEV (reference sequence). This CDR3 has 16 amino acids.